The TCR beta chain under discussion was sequenced for a study of cytomegalovirus exposure and HLA in healthy donors (dated by TCRdb to the late 2010s). For context, the study as a whole: In an earlier analysis of 550 to 750 of the donors, 276 Gb of sequence data and approximately 100 million unique TCR beta sequences from 180 million or so T cells were reported. An early release that covered 640 HLA-typed donors contained about 290 gigabases of sequencing data and some 87 million unique TCR sequences. A later genetic analysis took genome-wide SNP genotypes for about 65% of the 666 donors and used that subset as a discovery cohort. The number of donors typed differed by locus, with about 629-630 for A, B, C, DRB1 and DQB1, more than 500 for DQA1, nearly 610 for DPA1, and roughly 450 for DPB1. In addition to the first cohort of around 670 subjects, a separate validation cohort of 100 to 150 different subjects was used. The study aimed to test whether cataloging public T cell receptors could reveal signatures of past pathogen exposure. HLA typing covered class I and class II loci at four-digit resolution. The later analysis used no new phenotypic data to find candidate immune exposures, relying instead on TCR beta sequences and their occurrence across donors. Of the 350 to 400 genotyped donors, 65% to 90% fell in the genetic ancestry cluster associated with self-reported Caucasian donors. Among roughly 400 genotyped donors of the cohort, an average of 235,054 unique TCR beta nucleotide sequences were sequenced per donor, roughly a sixth of them non-productive. Donor age, sex, ethnicity and CMV serostatus were collected together with the repertoire data. A few DR-DQ haplotypes were treated as single units for association and clustering because of strong linkage in the cohort. To study patterns of TCR occurrence, a later analysis re-analyzed previously published TCR beta repertoires from 650 to 750 donors and added high-resolution HLA genotyping. To predict cytomegalovirus infection status, the study combined high-throughput TCR immunosequencing, statistical association of individual TCRs with disease status, and machine learning. All discovery cohort repertoires had been generated using a single sequencing platform. The study profiled the T cell repertoires of more than 500 subjects by immunosequencing and related them to cytomegalovirus serostatus. To decide whether each TCR beta V gene segment behaved as functional or pseudogenic, an earlier analysis of approximately 620 of the donors relied on high-throughput TCR beta sequencing.

Receptor amplification or capture employed the immunoSEQ multiplex PCR assay. A mixture of 60 forward primers for TCR Vbeta segments and 13 reverse primers for TCR Jbeta segments was used in the multiplex PCR. A multiplex PCR assay on genomic DNA amplified the CDR3 region of rearranged TCR beta genes. The amplified TCR beta libraries were sequenced on the Illumina HiSeq System as 87-base-pair reads. Concerning the study's data processing: In a later analysis, some 80 million unique TCR beta chains were counted across the approximately 620 repertoires, and around 10 million of these chains were shared by at least two donors. Raw reads were error-corrected and collapsed into unique sequences by a nearest-neighbor algorithm in which closely related sequences were merged to remove PCR and sequencing errors. Alignment of CDR3 sequences to IMGT reference sequences was used to assign V, D and J gene segments. For a sequence to be retained, a match of at least six nucleotides was required to both a V gene segment and a J gene segment. A rearrangement was called productive if the CDR3 had no stop codons and remained in frame with V and J, and every other rearrangement was called non-productive. Following IMGT convention, CDR3 was defined as the stretch from the second conserved V-encoded cysteine up to the conserved J-encoded phenylalanine. In an earlier analysis of approximately 590 of the donors, sequences lacking an unambiguous match to a single V gene segment were excluded. In an earlier analysis of around 590 of the donors, a V segment was called functional when productive rearrangements were above 56.7%, and segregating when the standard deviation between donors exceeded 5%. A statistical classification framework was built for diagnosing cytomegalovirus status from the catalog of TCR beta chain sequences. V and J gene assignment, in a later analysis, came from comparing TCR nucleotide sequences with IMGT/GENE-DB human TR gene sequences. Using the TCRdist pipeline, a later analysis assigned CDR3 sequences along with most-parsimonious VDJ recombination scenarios. In a later analysis, each TCR beta chain was defined by its CDR3 amino acid sequence together with its V-gene family, and reads without a unique V-gene family were excluded. As a way to deal with suspected cross-contamination and a sequencing artifact, a later analysis dropped 450 to 600 nucleotide sequences that were highly shared and had low generation probability. In a later analysis, a clonal expansion index was calculated for each public chain from normalized within-repertoire ranks of inferred template counts. A later analysis computed generation probabilities with a VDJ recombination model fitted to out-of-frame rearrangements, and checked the results against IGoR. In a later analysis, hypergeometric tests were used to score TCR-TCR, TCR-HLA and TCR-CMV co-occurrence, with a repertoire-size bias correction applied to TCR pairs. A later analysis estimated false discovery rates by permuting HLA or CMV assignments 20 times. In a later analysis, co-occurring TCRs were grouped using DBSCAN, with TCRdist sequence similarity added in when clustering inside HLA-allele-positive subsets. For co-occurrence clustering, repertoires with fewer than 30,000 or more than 120,000 public chains were excluded, along with roughly 5 repertoires with anomalous nucleotide sharing. TCRdb limited this immuneACCESS table to in-frame rearrangements with V and J called. A share of clones is missing; checked studies link under half to unresolved V genes, and the rest is unexplained. V, J and clone size are those of that table, while D and trimming were read from the DNA. Recorded for this sample are around 300,000 clones; roughly four fifths of them occurred a single time. The ten largest clones add up to 2% to 2.5% of the sample.

The CDR3 numbers 13 residues from cysteine through phenylalanine. The CDR3 DNA has 39 bases and is translated from base 1. From a lookup of the germline V gene, CDR1 and CDR2 are SGHRS and YFSETQ. The V end loses 5 bases and the J end loses 4 bases, and a stretch of 10 bases separates them. As regards this clone: There is no known antigen for this receptor. Qualities for individual bases were not recorded, and no much larger clone is one base off.

The cohort was made up of 666 healthy bone marrow donors. At the time of sampling, every cohort member was nominally healthy, though immune exposures that went unrecorded were likely present. The donor tested CMV seropositive and was one of the 289 seropositive cohort members. Every donor gave a peripheral blood sample, and the peripheral blood mononuclear cells from that sample were used for TCR beta sequencing. Genomic DNA extraction from the blood cell samples was performed with the Qiagen DNeasy Blood Extraction Kit. The full study reports these points: A further reported finding was that TCR beta sequences accurately predicted the HLA-A and HLA-B alleles for most subjects in the first cohort. CMV serostatus was the only immune exposure information available for the cohort. In a later genetic analysis, a missense DCLRE1C variant was associated with V-gene and J-gene trimming of TCR beta chains, and the association was replicated in an independent cohort. In a later analysis, most CMV-associated TCR beta chains were found to appear HLA-restricted, with HLA associations seemingly driven largely by CMV exposure. Most TCR sequences were seen in very few donors, while some public TCRs were found in many individuals. According to a later analysis, TCR association rates differed among HLA loci, with DRB1 alleles showing the most associated TCRs and HLA-C alleles showing the fewest. The authors suggested that the approach could potentially be generalized to other disease states and immunological phenotypes. A cluster of highly shared sequence variants was judged likely to represent a technical artifact of the sequencing pipeline. Strong co-occurrence of HLA alleles, especially DR and DQ, made assigning TCR associations to individual alleles difficult. Presence/absence analyses assumed roughly uniform sequencing depth across donors, an assumption that may not hold. Specific HLA alleles were associated with 15,000 to 20,000 TCR beta sequences at a false discovery rate of 0.05 in a later analysis. Cytomegalovirus status was reported to be diagnosed by the classifier with high specificity and sensitivity in both the original and validation cohorts. Because HLA typing was unavailable for some donors at each locus, only the typed subset was used in association tests. An earlier analysis of 587 of the donors showed that most TCR beta V segments appeared in productive rearrangements either about 87% or about 30% of the time, which broadly matched IMGT annotations. In a later analysis, several top co-occurrence clusters were reported to appear linked to parvovirus B19, influenza, CMV and Epstein-Barr virus. Correlated functional status among segregating V segments might reflect linkage disequilibrium, but an unknown experimental factor could not be ruled out. Because counts were too low, about 18 rarely observed V segments, including chromosome 9 orphons, were excluded from the earlier analysis of several hundred of the donors. A total of 150 or so TCR beta chains were listed by the study as associated with cytomegalovirus. A later analysis found that HLA-associated TCR beta chains were more clonally expanded and had lower generation probabilities than equally common non-associated chains. The 87-base-pair reads could not distinguish some IMGT-functional V segments, including TRBV6-2 and TRBV6-3, so those segments were excluded. According to a later genetic analysis, donors in an Asian-associated ancestry cluster had fewer N-insertions in productive TCRs than the approximately 630-donor mean. Only TCR beta chains were sequenced in this cohort, and the absence of alpha or paired-chain data limited detectable features. Three of the identified cytomegalovirus-associated TCR beta chains were confirmed in vitro to be specific for cytomegalovirus antigens.

The TCR sequence derives from a woman aged 40 to 55 in good health and CMV-seropositive. Sequencing was performed on PBMCs. The chain is encoded by TRBV5-1 joined to TRBJ2-1, with a weak D call of TRBD2 (5 bases match). The sequenced DNA: TGCGCCAGCAGTTCCGAGGGTTACAATGAGCAGTTCTTC. The encoded protein is CASSSEGYNEQFF.